This T cell receptor beta chain was documented in a study of CXCR3-negative and CXCR3-positive naive CD8 T cells. Whole-study context: Summed over all libraries, TRB reads came to approximately 140 million, with about 1.5 +/- 0.3 million per library. Findings and caveats of the study: The study found more hydrophobic TRB CDR3s in CXCR3-positive naive cells than in CXCR3-negative naive cells.

A remark on this clonotype: The antigen remains unidentified.

UMI-labeled TRB cDNA libraries were prepared by 5' RACE. TCRdb processed the 5' RACE reads again and assigns one entry to each CDR3 protein, with no DNA. Here the sample table reports roughly 63,000 distinct CDR3 sequences. The CDR3 has 12 amino acids. Germline V CDR1 and CDR2: SGHAT, FQNNGV. The source is a human donor in good health. Some clones in this sample may be carry-over from other donors' samples. The sequenced sample consisted of naive CXCR3+ CD8+ T cells from blood. The subset denotes: CD45RO-CCR7+CD27+CD95- naive CD8+ T cells expressing CXCR3 (TNR3+). V is TRBV11-2 and J is TRBJ2-3. CDR3 sequence: CASSLDLDTQYF.